The 21 T cell receptor beta chains below all came from one sample that was sequenced in a study of cytomegalovirus exposure and HLA in healthy donors. Primers included in the PCR were 60 Vbeta and 13 Jbeta primers. Repertoires were generated with immunoSEQ multiplex PCR, while TCRdb's copy carries only in-frame clones and drops some. The sample records under 110,000 clones, 65% to 85% being singletons. Sample: PBMCs. The receptor set was obtained from a man aged 50-60 years in good health and CMV-seronegative.

The chain employs TRBV19 and TRBJ1-1, with D possibly being TRBD1 (5 bases). Trimming removed 4 bases at V and 0 bases at J, with 18 bases between. The CDR3 loop spans 17 amino acids. Germline lookup yields CDR1 LNHDA and CDR2 SQIVND (reference sequence). The CDR3 region has the DNA TGTGCCAGTAGTAATGCCCCCACAGGCCGGATGAACACTGAAGCTTTCTTT. The encoded protein is CASSNAPTGRMNTEAFF.

The chain combines TRBV19 with TRBJ1-5; TRBD1 matches at 10 bases. Germline lookup yields CDR1 LNHDA and CDR2 SQIVND (reference sequence). The trim removed 4 bases at V and 5 bases at J, leaving 8 bases unmatched. CDR3 length: 16 residues. The CDR3 region has the DNA TGTGCCAGTAGTACCCGGACAGGGGGAGCGGATCAGCCCCAGCATTTT. This gives the protein CASSTRTGGADQPQHF.

The gene calls are TRBV6-1 and TRBJ2-4; D possibly corresponds to TRBD2 (6 bases). The length of the CDR3 is 13 residues. With 10 bases removed from V and 0 bases from J, the gap between germline ends came to 10 bases. The germline gives CDR1 MNHNS, CDR2 SASEGT. As DNA, the CDR3 is TGTGCCATCCGGGGGTTAGCCAAAAACATTCAGTACTTC. It translates to CAIRGLAKNIQYF.

The chain uses TRBV4-3 and TRBJ1-1; 8 nucleotides match TRBD1. V trimming: 3 bases; J trimming: 5 bases; junction bases outside the gene matches: 5. The CDR3 has 14 amino acids. Looked up from germline, CDR1 is LGHNA and CDR2 is YSLEER. The CDR3 region is CASSQATGETEAFF. CDR3 in DNA: TGCGCCAGCAGCCAGGCGACAGGGGAGACTGAAGCTTTCTTT.

The V and J genes are TRBV6-1 and TRBJ2-7, with 7 bases fitting TRBD2. The V gene end was trimmed by 9 bases and the J gene end by 6 bases; junction bases not matched to a gene: 11. The germline V gene encodes CDR1 MNHNS and CDR2 SASEGT. The CDR3 covers 13 residues. The CDR3 coding sequence is TGTGCCAGTCCCCGGGACTACGATAGCGAGCAGTACTTC. It encodes CASPRDYDSEQYF.

The rearrangement links TRBV29-1 to TRBJ1-2, with 7 bases identical to TRBD1. The CDR3 sequence is 13 residues long. V lost 5 bases, J lost 6 bases, and 9 bases stayed unmatched. The germline V gene has CDR1 SQVTM and CDR2 ANQGSEA. CDR3 loop: CSVWGATGDGYTF. The CDR3 DNA follows: TGCAGCGTTTGGGGGGCTACAGGGGATGGCTACACCTTC.

This clone has only a few counts. The rearrangement uses TRBV2 and TRBJ2-7, with 9 bases fitting TRBD1. There are 14 residues in the CDR3. Trimming removed 6 bases from V and 3 bases from J; junction bases left unmatched: 6. CDR1 is SNHLY, CDR2 FYNNEI, per germline. CDR3 nucleotide sequence: TGTGCCAGCAGCGAACAGGGGGCCTACTACGAGCAGTACTTC. Translation gives CASSEQGAYYEQYF.

This chain connects TRBV28 to TRBJ2-3, with a weak D call TRBD1 (5 bases). The CDR3 totals 16 residues. The germline CDR1 and CDR2 sequences are MDHEN and SYDVKM. The V end lost 6 bases, the J end lost 0 bases, and 16 bases lay between the germline ends. As DNA, the CDR3 is TGTGCCAGCAGGGGGCGGACACTTACTAGCACAGATACGCAGTATTTT. The encoded protein is CASRGRTLTSTDTQYF.

This rearrangement joins TRBV12-2 to TRBJ2-7; the DNA was not used to check the table's D call, TRBD2. TRBV12-2 is a recognized pseudogene. The CDR3 contains 15 residues. The CDR3: CASRFESDSPYEQYF. Here the CDR3 DNA reads TGTGCAAGTCGCTTCGAGTCTGATTCCCCCTACGAGCAGTACTTC.

In its sample, this clone was seen a few times. The chain carries TRBV28 and TRBJ1-5; 8 nucleotides line up with TRBD1. After removal of 5 bases from V and 9 bases from J, the junction contained 15 bases not matched to a gene. The CDR3 spans 16 residues. CDR1 is MDHEN and CDR2 is SYDVKM in the germline V gene. The CDR3 bases are TGTGCCAGCAGTCCGCCGGGACAGGACCGGCTAGGGCCCCAGCATTTT. This translates into CASSPPGQDRLGPQHF.

The V gene is TRBV5-6, the J gene TRBJ2-1, with 11 bases identical to TRBD1. This CDR3 comprises 13 residues. Losses at the gene ends were 3 bases for V and 8 bases for J; bases not matched to a gene: 1. Germline CDR1 SGHDT, CDR2 YYEEEE. Here the CDR3 DNA reads TGTGCCAGCAGCTGGGACAGGGGGGATGAGCAGTTCTTC. Its protein is CASSWDRGDEQFF. Full variable domain (rest looked up from reference TRBV5-6 and TRBJ2-1): DAGVTQSPTHLIKTRGQQVTLRCSPKSGHDTVSWYQQALGQGPQFIFQYYEEEERQRGNFPDRFSGHQFPNYSSELNVNALLLGDSALYLCASSWDRGDEQFFGPGTRLTVL.

This chain joins TRBV5-1 and TRBJ2-7; tentative D call: TRBD2 (6 bases). In germline, CDR1 is SGHRS, CDR2 YFSETQ. This CDR3 region has 12 residues. Deletions cut 5 bases from V and 3 bases from J, with 9 bases between. CDR3 DNA: TGCGCCAGCAGTCAGGAGGGCTACGAGCAGTACTTC. This translates into CASSQEGYEQYF.

The rearrangement uses TRBV13 and TRBJ1-5, with TRBD1 as a possible D gene (5 bases). Trimming shortened V by 2 bases and J by 1 base, and 6 bases separated the two germline ends. In germline, CDR1 is PRHDT, CDR2 FYEKMQ (reference sequence). The CDR3 is 14 amino acids. CDR3: CASSLSGSNQPQHF. CDR3 nucleotides: TGTGCCAGCAGCTTATCAGGGAGCAATCAGCCCCAGCATTTT.

The chain recombines TRBV15 with TRBJ2-3, with D possibly matching TRBD2 (5 bases). V gave up 7 bases and J gave up 1 base, with 12 bases separating them. This CDR3 has 14 residues. Germline lookup yields CDR1 LNHNV and CDR2 YYDKDF (reference sequence). CDR3 sequence: CATTLTGGTDTQYF. The CDR3 bases are TGTGCCACCACCCTTACCGGGGGCACAGATACGCAGTATTTT.

V usage is TRBV5-5 and J usage is TRBJ1-5; weak D call: TRBD1 (5 bases). CDR3 length: 16 amino acids. Germline V gives CDR1 SGHKS, CDR2 YYEKEE (reference sequence). Trimming cost V 0 bases and J 0 bases, with 10 bases left between them. Written as DNA, the CDR3 is TGTGCCAGCAGCTTGGCCGCAGGGAATAGCAATCAGCCCCAGCATTTT. It encodes CASSLAAGNSNQPQHF.

About this clone itself: The junction differs from germline at one of its ends, possibly a read error. The chain recombines TRBV7-9 with TRBJ1-1; TRBD1 matches 8 bases. This CDR3 comprises 15 residues. CDR1 SEHNR and CDR2 FQNEAQ come from the germline V gene (reference sequence). CDR3 amino acids: CSSSSTQGARTEAFF. DNA for the CDR3: TGTTCCAGCAGCTCCACTCAGGGGGCGCGAACTGAAGCTTTCTTT.

The chain is built from TRBV5-4 and TRBJ2-1; D call uncertain. The CDR3 contains 14 residues. Trimming pared 5 bases from V and 6 bases from J, leaving 15 bases between. Germline-derived CDR1 and CDR2 are SGHNT and YYREEE (reference sequence). CDR3 protein: CASSISAEVNEQFF. The CDR3 DNA follows: TGTGCCAGCAGTATATCTGCGGAAGTCAATGAGCAGTTCTTC.

The J gene is TRBJ1-2, the V gene TRBV14, with D possibly TRBD1 on 6 matching bases. The ends were cut back, 2 bases at V and 3 bases at J, with 16 bases in the middle. Germline V CDR1 and CDR2: SGHDN, FVKESK. The CDR3 is 16 amino acids. CDR3 in DNA: TGTGCCAGCAGCCAATCCACAGGGCGTATTTACTATGGCTACACCTTC. Translating it yields CASSQSTGRIYYGYTF.

V and J are TRBV14 and TRBJ1-1; no definite D call. This CDR3 is 13 amino acids long. V was pared by 4 bases and J by 4 bases, with 10 bases between. From germline, CDR1 is SGHDN and CDR2 FVKESK. CDR3 nucleotide sequence: TGTGCCAGCAGCCTTCAGGAGGGCACTGAAGCTTTCTTT. Translating it yields CASSLQEGTEAFF. The full variable domain, with the rest looked up from reference TRBV14 and TRBJ1-1, is EAGVTQFPSHSVIEKGQTVTLRCDPISGHDNLYWYRRVMGKEIKFLLHFVKESKQDESGMPNNRFLAERTGGTYSTLKVQPAELEDSGVYFCASSLQEGTEAFFGQGTRLTVV.

This clone was counted only a few times. The V and J genes are TRBV2 and TRBJ2-7, with 9 bases that match TRBD2. Germline CDR1 SNHLY, CDR2 FYNNEI. The CDR3 length is 14 residues. J was trimmed by 5 bases and V by 7 bases; bases with no gene match: 9. The CDR3 loop is CASMHGGGAHEQYF. CDR3 DNA: TGTGCCAGCATGCACGGCGGGGGGGCCCACGAGCAGTACTTC. Full variable domain (rest looked up from reference TRBV2 and TRBJ2-7): EPEVTQTPSHQVTQMGQEVILRCVPISNHLYFYWYRQILGQKVEFLVSFYNNEISEKSEIFDDQFSVERPDGSNFTLKIRSTKLEDSAMYFCASMHGGGAHEQYFGPGTRLTVT.

The chain has TRBV29-1 and TRBJ1-1, with D tentatively TRBD1 (5 bases). Between the trimmed V and J ends, which lost 7 bases and 4 bases, there was a span of 16 bases. Germline-derived CDR1 and CDR2 are SQVTM and ANQGSEA. The CDR3 loop spans 13 amino acids. CDR3 protein: CSARLGVGTEAFF. In DNA, the CDR3 is TGCAGCGCCCGCTTAGGGGTAGGCACTGAAGCTTTCTTT.